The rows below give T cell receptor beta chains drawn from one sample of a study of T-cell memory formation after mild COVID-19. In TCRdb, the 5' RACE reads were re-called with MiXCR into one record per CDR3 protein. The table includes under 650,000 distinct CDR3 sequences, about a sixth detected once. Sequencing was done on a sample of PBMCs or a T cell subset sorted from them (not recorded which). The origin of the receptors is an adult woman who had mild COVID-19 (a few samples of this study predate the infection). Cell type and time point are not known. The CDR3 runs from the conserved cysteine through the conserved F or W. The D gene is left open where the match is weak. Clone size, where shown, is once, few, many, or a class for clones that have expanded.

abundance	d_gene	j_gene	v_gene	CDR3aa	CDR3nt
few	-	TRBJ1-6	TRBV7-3	CASSLTTGNNSPLHF	TGTGCCAGCAGCTTAACGACGGGAAATAATTCACCCCTCCACTTT
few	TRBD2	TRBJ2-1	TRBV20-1	CSAGLAGGLLEQFF	TGCAGTGCTGGACTAGCGGGAGGGCTCCTTGAGCAGTTCTTC
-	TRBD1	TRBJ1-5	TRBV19	CASSITGGEGNQPQHF	TGTGCCAGTAGTATTACAGGGGGCGAGGGCAATCAGCCCCAGCATTTT
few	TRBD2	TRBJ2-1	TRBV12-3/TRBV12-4	CASSLQAEIAGRVDEQFF	TGTGCCAGCAGTCTCCAGGCCGAAATAGCGGGGCGGGTCGATGAGCAGTTCTTC
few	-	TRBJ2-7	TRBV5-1	CASSPISHSVTVSYEQYF	TGCGCCAGCAGCCCAATCTCCCATAGTGTGACTGTCTCCTACGAGCAGTACTTC
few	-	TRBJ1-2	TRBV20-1	CSARQANRGYGYTF	TGCAGTGCAAGACAGGCCAACCGGGGCTATGGCTACACCTTC
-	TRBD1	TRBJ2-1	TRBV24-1	CATSDAGGPYNEQFF	TGTGCCACCAGTGACGCAGGGGGACCCTACAATGAGCAGTTCTTC
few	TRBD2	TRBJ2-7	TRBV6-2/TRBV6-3	CASSYYPSGRYYEQYF	TGTGCCAGCAGTTACTATCCTAGCGGGAGGTACTACGAGCAGTACTTC
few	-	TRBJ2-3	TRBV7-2	CASSPGPDTQYF	TGTGCCAGCAGCCCAGGGCCAGATACGCAGTATTTT
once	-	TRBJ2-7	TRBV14	CASSQRPYEQYF	TGTGCCAGCAGCCAAAGACCCTACGAGCAGTACTTC
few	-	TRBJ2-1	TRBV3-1	CASSQEPAAANEQFF	TGTGCCAGCAGCCAAGAGCCAGCAGCGGCGAATGAGCAGTTCTTC
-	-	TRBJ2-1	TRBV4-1	CASSSRGSTGTPPSGSYNEQFF	TGCGCCAGCAGCTCAAGAGGTTCAACCGGGACACCCCCCTCGGGCTCCTACAATGAGCAGTTCTTC
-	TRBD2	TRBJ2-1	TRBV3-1	CASSPRLAATAGEQFF	TGTGCCAGCAGCCCCAGACTAGCGGCAACTGCCGGTGAGCAGTTCTTC
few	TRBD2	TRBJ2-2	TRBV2	CATLAGAANTGELFF	TGTGCCACTTTAGCGGGTGCGGCGAACACCGGGGAGCTGTTTTTT
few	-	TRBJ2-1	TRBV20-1	CSAVAATYNEQFF	TGCAGCGCGGTAGCGGCTACCTACAATGAGCAGTTCTTC
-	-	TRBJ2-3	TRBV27	CASSSGTVGDADTQYF	TGTGCCAGCAGTTCCGGGACTGTGGGAGACGCAGATACGCAGTATTTT
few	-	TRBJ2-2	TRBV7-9	CASSLVTGFTGELFF	TGTGCCAGCAGCTTAGTGACAGGATTCACCGGGGAGCTGTTTTTT
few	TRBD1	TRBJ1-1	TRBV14	CASSQEKQGVQEAFF	TGTGCCAGCAGCCAAGAGAAACAGGGGGTTCAAGAAGCTTTCTTT
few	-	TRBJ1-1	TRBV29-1	CSVVGQMGTEAFF	TGCAGCGTTGTAGGTCAGATGGGCACTGAAGCTTTCTTT